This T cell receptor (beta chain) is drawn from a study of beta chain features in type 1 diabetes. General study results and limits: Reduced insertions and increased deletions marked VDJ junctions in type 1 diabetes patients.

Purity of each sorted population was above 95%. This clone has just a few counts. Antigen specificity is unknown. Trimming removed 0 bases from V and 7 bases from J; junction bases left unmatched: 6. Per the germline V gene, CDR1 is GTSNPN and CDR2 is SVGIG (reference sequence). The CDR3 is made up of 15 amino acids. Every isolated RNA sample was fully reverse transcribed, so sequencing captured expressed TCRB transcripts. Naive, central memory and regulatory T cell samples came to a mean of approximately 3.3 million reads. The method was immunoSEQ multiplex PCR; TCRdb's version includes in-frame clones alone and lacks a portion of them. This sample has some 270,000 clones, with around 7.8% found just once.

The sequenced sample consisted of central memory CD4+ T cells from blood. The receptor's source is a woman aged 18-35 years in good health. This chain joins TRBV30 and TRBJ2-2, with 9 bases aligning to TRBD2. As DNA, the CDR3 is TGTGCCTGGAGTGTCGCCCTAGCGGGAAGCGGGGAGCTGTTTTTT. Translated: CAWSVALAGSGELFF.